This TCR beta chain was documented in a study of T-cell memory formation after mild COVID-19. Study outcomes and limitations: Contracting clones, day 15 to 85, had balanced CD4/CD8, and later expanders favored CD4+. Pre-infection memory held some responding clones, suggesting pre-existing cross-reactive T cells responded. Among CD4+ contracting clones, most were CM and EM, and CD8+ ones EMRA. Whether day 37 second-wave clones are SARS-CoV-2-specific was not confirmed.

TCRdb re-called the 5' RACE reads with MiXCR, one entry per CDR3 protein. The sample records hundreds of thousands of distinct CDR3 sequences, roughly an eighth being singletons. This clonotype was seen many times. Its target is not known. The CDR3 contains 15 residues. With 3 bases clipped from V and 2 bases from J, the junction kept 5 bases outside the gene matches. Germline V gives CDR1 SGHTA, CDR2 FQGNSA. Source material: PBMCs or a T cell subset sorted from them (not recorded which). This sequence joins TRBV7-2 and TRBJ2-3, with 7 bases lining up with TRBD2. This TCR derives from a man younger than 30 who had mild COVID-19 (a few samples of this study predate the infection). Cell type and time point are not known. The CDR3 here is CASSFNGGTTDTQYF. For the CDR3, the DNA is TGTGCCAGCAGCTTCAACGGGGGGACCACAGATACGCAGTATTTT.